This T cell receptor (beta chain) was retrieved from a study of Graves' ophthalmopathy and Graves' hyperthyroidism. The length of the CDR3 is 14 residues. V shed 6 bases and J 4 bases; nucleotides not matched to a gene: 9. The germline gives CDR1 SQVTM, CDR2 ANQGSEA. RNA transcripts were the source from which TCR beta CDR3 regions were amplified. HTBI primers were employed in first-round RT-PCR, then a second-round multiplex PCR followed. Using its own MiXCR run on the multiplex PCR reads, TCRdb lists one record per CDR3 protein. The sample shows around 1,200,000 distinct CDR3 sequences, about 35% of them seen only once. Study-level results: Blood samples also showed most expanded thyroid clonotypes exceeding 0.001 frequency. Ophthalmopathy progression was predicted by the model at roughly 66% sensitivity and 72% to 75% specificity.

Researchers turned away patients with other autoimmune diseases, uncontrolled infections, pregnancy or lactation. Clinical symptoms, serum thyroxine, TRAb, thyroid ultrasound and orbital computed tomography were relied on for diagnosis. As concerns this clonotype: Its antigen remains unknown.

This chain uses TRBV29-1 with TRBJ2-7; 10 positions agree with TRBD1. This clonotype was obtained from an adult man with Graves' hyperthyroidism. What was sequenced was peripheral blood or thyroid tissue (not recorded which). The CDR3 DNA is TGCAGCGTGAGGCCCGGGACAGGGGAATACGAGCAGTACTTC. It specifies CSVRPGTGEYEQYF.